This T cell receptor (beta chain) was retrieved from a study of tumor-infiltrating lymphocytes in primary liver carcinoma. The overall study: Those sampled were patients whose primary liver carcinoma was treated by surgical resection.

Germline DNA was extracted alongside blood RNA, which was obtained from unsorted whole blood. This clonotype has just a few counts. Antigen specificity is unknown. A constant-region primer primed TCR beta cDNA synthesis from roughly 520 ng of total RNA. ARM-PCR was slightly modified, and three nested multiplex PCR rounds with it gave rise to the TCR beta libraries. Forward primers for TRBV1-TRBV30 and a C-beta reverse primer served the first two PCR rounds, at 10 cycles each. Using its own MiXCR run on the multiplex PCR reads, TCRdb lists one record per CDR3 protein. The repertoire holds about 300,000 distinct CDR3 sequences, 50% to 70% seen once, with approximately 9% in the top ten. Broader study findings: Because of bulk unsorted sampling, CD4+ and CD8+ repertoires were not subjected to comparison. Blood's top-250-clone fraction was significantly lower than that of tumors (p = 0.039).

The CDR3 is made up of 16 amino acids. The origin of this receptor is a man aged 35 to 55 with primary liver carcinoma and hepatitis B virus infection. Sequencing input: peripheral blood. V gene TRBV1 combines with J gene TRBJ1-6; TRBD1, as called in the table, went unchecked against the DNA. TRBV1 is a pseudogene segment. CDR3 bases: TGCACCAGCAGCCAATCCCCGGCCGGACCCCATTCACCCCTCCACTTT. It specifies CTSSQSPAGPHSPLHF.